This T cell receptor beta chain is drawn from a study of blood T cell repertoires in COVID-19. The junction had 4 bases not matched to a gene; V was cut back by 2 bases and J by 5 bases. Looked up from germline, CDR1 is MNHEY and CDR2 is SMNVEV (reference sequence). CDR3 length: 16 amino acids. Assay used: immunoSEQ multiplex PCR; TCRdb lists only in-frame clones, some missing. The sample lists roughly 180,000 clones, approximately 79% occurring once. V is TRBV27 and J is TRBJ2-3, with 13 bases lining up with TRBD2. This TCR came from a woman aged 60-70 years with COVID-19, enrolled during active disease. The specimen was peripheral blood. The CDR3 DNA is TGTGCCAGCAGTTTAAGGACTAGCGGGGGTAGAGATACGCAGTATTTT. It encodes CASSLRTSGGRDTQYF.